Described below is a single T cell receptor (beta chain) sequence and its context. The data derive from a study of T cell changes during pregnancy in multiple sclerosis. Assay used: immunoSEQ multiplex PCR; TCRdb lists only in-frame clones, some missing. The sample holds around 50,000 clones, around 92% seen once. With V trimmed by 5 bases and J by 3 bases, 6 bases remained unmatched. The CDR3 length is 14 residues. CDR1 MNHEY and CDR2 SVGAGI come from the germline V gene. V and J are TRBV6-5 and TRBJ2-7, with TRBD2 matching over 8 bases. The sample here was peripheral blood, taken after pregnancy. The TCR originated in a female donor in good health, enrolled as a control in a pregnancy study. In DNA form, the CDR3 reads TGTGCCAGCAGTCCGGAAACTAGCGGCTACGAGCAGTACTTC. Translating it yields CASSPETSGYEQYF.